What follows are 19 T cell receptor beta chains derived from one specimen sequenced in a study of human T cells and chemical hapten exposure. TCRdb called the RACE reads again in MiXCR, with one record for every CDR3 protein. The sample shows under 45,000 distinct CDR3 sequences, over 9.5% of them seen only once. The time point is: pre-sensitization, week 0. Treatment noted: therapeutic diphenylcyclopropenone sensitization with weekly scalp DPC. The sample was whole blood, taken in connection with sensitization to the hapten diphenylcyclopropenone (DPC). These receptors originate from a man younger than 40 with alopecia areata. Some clones in this sample may be carry-over from other donors' samples.

This clonotype was found many times. This chain connects TRBV4-1 to TRBJ1-1; TRBD1 matches at 9 bases. Germline assignment: CDR1 MGHRA and CDR2 YSYEKL. This CDR3 region has 14 residues. V shed 3 bases and J 6 bases; nucleotides not matched to a gene: 5. In DNA form, the CDR3 reads TGCGCCAGCAGCCACGTGACAGGGGGTCCTGAAGCTTTCTTT. This codes for CASSHVTGGPEAFF.

This sequence joins TRBV4-1 and TRBJ1-1, with no clear D. V lost 4 bases and J 1 base, leaving 13 bases between the germline ends. Germline-derived CDR1 and CDR2 are MGHRA and YSYEKL. This CDR3 comprises 15 residues. As DNA, the CDR3 is TGCGCCAGCAGCCGGGCGGGAGAGGGGAACACTGAAGCTTTCTTT. It is translated as CASSRAGEGNTEAFF.

This clonotype has a single count. The chain carries TRBV28 and TRBJ2-5; D is perhaps TRBD1 (6 bases). The germline gives CDR1 MDHEN, CDR2 SYDVKM. The CDR3 loop spans 16 amino acids. Trimming pared 4 bases from V and 5 bases from J, leaving 20 bases between. The CDR3 region has the DNA TGTGCCAGCAGTTACAATCGGCCAGGGGCAGGGGAGACCCAGTACTTC. This encodes CASSYNRPGAGETQYF.

This clonotype has at least ten counts. The rearrangement links TRBV11-3 to TRBJ2-3; perhaps TRBD1 as D (5 bases). CDR3 length: 15 residues. Trimming cost V 3 bases and J 0 bases, with 10 bases left between them. Germline V gene sequence: CDR1 SGHNT, CDR2 YENEEA. The CDR3 sequence: CASSFGPGSTDTQYF. The CDR3 nucleotides read TGTGCCAGCAGCTTTGGGCCAGGGAGCACAGATACGCAGTATTTT.

The rearrangement joins TRBV28 to TRBJ2-4, with a possible D match to TRBD2 (5 bases). Trimming shortened V by 3 bases and J by 2 bases, and 8 bases separated the two germline ends. Germline V gene data show CDR1 as MDHEN and CDR2 as SYDVKM. The CDR3 contains 14 residues. CDR3 coding DNA: TGTGCCAGCAGTTTGGGAGTATCCAAAAACATTCAGTACTTC. This encodes CASSLGVSKNIQYF.

V and J are TRBV7-9 and TRBJ2-1; 10 bases are a match to TRBD2. The CDR3 sequence is 14 residues long. The V gene end was trimmed by 5 bases and the J gene end by 8 bases; junction bases not matched to a gene: 6. Germline V gene data show CDR1 as SEHNR and CDR2 as FQNEAQ (reference sequence). CDR3 loop: CASSRGLAVHEQFF. CDR3 bases: TGTGCCAGCAGCCGAGGACTAGCGGTCCATGAGCAGTTCTTC.

This clonotype was counted ten times or more. This chain joins TRBV7-9 and TRBJ2-7; weak D call: TRBD1 (7 bases). Germline CDR1 is SEHNR and CDR2 is FQNEAQ (reference sequence). The CDR3 covers 14 residues. The ends were cut back, 6 bases at V and 7 bases at J, with 19 bases in the middle. The CDR3 DNA reads as TGTGCCAGCAGTCAAGCCAGGGGGACTCGGGAGCAGTACTTC. This encodes CASSQARGTREQYF.

As regards this clonotype: A read error is possible here, since a much larger clone lies one base away. The chain is built from TRBV5-1 and TRBJ1-1; D is uncertain. V was trimmed by 4 bases and J by 0 bases, leaving 10 bases between them. The CDR3 runs to 14 residues. Germline V gene data show CDR1 as SGHRS and CDR2 as YFSETQ. CDR3 protein: CASSVVGMNTEAFF. The CDR3 DNA follows: TGCGCCAGCAGCGTAGTCGGCATGAACACTGAAGCTTTCTTT. The complete variable domain, with remaining parts taken from reference TRBV5-1 and TRBJ1-1, reads KAGVTQTPRYLIKTRGQQVTLSCSPISGHRSVSWYQQTPGQGLQFLFEYFSETQRNKGNFPGRFSGRQFSNSRSEMNVSTLELGDSALYLCASSVVGMNTEAFFGQGTRLTVV.

The chain has TRBV5-4 and TRBJ2-1, with 7 bases matching TRBD2. The junction had 4 bases not matched to a gene; V was cut back by 0 bases and J by 4 bases. In germline, CDR1 is SGHNT, CDR2 YYREEE (reference sequence). CDR3 size: 15 residues. The CDR3 region is CASSLGGSQYNEQFF. CDR3 coding DNA: TGTGCCAGCAGCTTGGGCGGGAGCCAGTACAATGAGCAGTTCTTC.

This clonotype was detected ten times or more. V usage is TRBV20-1 and J usage is TRBJ1-2, with TRBD1 as a possible D gene (5 bases). Germline V gene sequence: CDR1 DFQATT, CDR2 SNEGSKA (reference sequence). This CDR3 is built from 13 residues. Deletions cut 4 bases from V and 4 bases from J, with 13 bases between. CDR3 DNA sequence: TGCAGTGCTATTGGGGGATCCTCCTATGGCTACACCTTC. This gives the protein CSAIGGSSYGYTF.

The chain employs TRBV14 and TRBJ2-4; no definite D call. The germline V gene encodes CDR1 SGHDN and CDR2 FVKESK. Trimming stripped 0 bases from V and 5 bases from J, with 14 bases between. This CDR3 comprises 16 residues. CDR3 in amino acids: CASSQDLRVGQNIQYF. In DNA form, the CDR3 reads TGTGCCAGCAGCCAAGATCTTCGGGTCGGACAAAACATTCAGTACTTC.

This clonotype occurred many times. This rearrangement joins TRBV6-2 or TRBV6-3 to TRBJ2-3, with D possibly TRBD1 on 6 matching bases. This CDR3 is built from 15 residues. The germline V and J ends were trimmed by 2 bases and 1 base, with 10 bases remaining between them. Germline V gene sequence: CDR1 MNHEY, CDR2 SVGEGT. The CDR3 loop is CASSYARTGTDTQYF. DNA for the CDR3: TGTGCCAGCAGTTACGCGAGGACAGGCACAGATACGCAGTATTTT.

The table lists this clonotype with many counts. The DNA for the CDR3 is TGCAGTGCTAGCTCTGGGGAGGGTTCACCCCTCCACTTT. The encoded protein is CSASSGEGSPLHF. V and J are TRBV20-1 and TRBJ1-6; D not certain. Trimming left V 3 bases short and J 9 bases short, with 12 bases between. This CDR3 has 13 residues. CDR1 is DFQATT and CDR2 is SNEGSKA in the germline V gene (reference sequence).

In this sample, this clonotype turned up a few times. J is TRBJ2-1 and V is TRBV4-3; TRBD2 might be the D (6 bases). Trimming stripped 3 bases from V and 4 bases from J, with 7 bases between. From germline, CDR1 is LGHNA and CDR2 YSLEER. CDR3 length equals 13 residues. In DNA, the CDR3 is TGCGCCAGCAGCCATGGGACTTACAATGAGCAGTTCTTC. Protein product: CASSHGTYNEQFF.

V usage is TRBV20-1 and J usage is TRBJ2-1, with D uncertain. V was shortened by 7 bases and J by 0 bases, with 10 bases between the two germline ends. Per germline, CDR1 DFQATT and CDR2 SNEGSKA (reference sequence). The CDR3 extends over 13 amino acids. DNA of the CDR3: TGCAGTGTCTCCCTTATCTCCTACAATGAGCAGTTCTTC. Protein product: CSVSLISYNEQFF.

This clonotype has ten or more counts. The V call is TRBV10-3, the J call TRBJ2-3; D possibly uses TRBD1 or TRBD2 (5 bases each). The germline V gene has CDR1 ENHRY and CDR2 SYGVKD. CDR3 length: 16 residues. Trimming pared 5 bases from V and 2 bases from J, leaving 17 bases between. CDR3 residues: CAISRDRDLTTDTQYF. The CDR3 DNA reads TGTGCCATCAGTAGAGACCGGGACCTTACCACAGATACGCAGTATTTT.

This clonotype has more than one count but fewer than ten. The chain combines TRBV12-3 or TRBV12-4 with TRBJ2-5, with a tentative D call TRBD2 (5 bases). This CDR3 has 14 residues. Between the trimmed V and J ends, which lost 6 bases and 8 bases, there was a span of 19 bases. Here the CDR3 DNA reads TGTGCCAGCAGCCCCTATGGTCCCCGGGGAACCCAGTACTTC. Translation: CASSPYGPRGTQYF.

This clonotype has ten or more counts. The chain carries TRBV27 and TRBJ2-3; 13 bases are shared with TRBD2. The CDR3 is 16 residues long. Germline lookup yields CDR1 MNHEY and CDR2 SMNVEV (reference sequence). V shed 5 bases, J shed 5 bases, and the junction held 7 bases outside the gene matches. In DNA form, the CDR3 reads TGTGCCAGCAGTATGCAAGGGACTAGCGGGGTAGATACGCAGTATTTT. It codes for CASSMQGTSGVDTQYF.

This clonotype came up many times. This rearrangement joins TRBV6-2 or TRBV6-3 to TRBJ2-1, with 7 bases that match TRBD2. V was pared by 5 bases and J by 6 bases, with 13 bases of the junction left unmatched. The germline V gene has CDR1 MNHEY and CDR2 SVGEGT. The CDR3 is 16 amino acids. CDR3 region: CASSSGRATSRNEQFF. DNA for the CDR3: TGTGCCAGCAGTAGTGGGAGGGCTACGTCCCGCAATGAGCAGTTCTTC.